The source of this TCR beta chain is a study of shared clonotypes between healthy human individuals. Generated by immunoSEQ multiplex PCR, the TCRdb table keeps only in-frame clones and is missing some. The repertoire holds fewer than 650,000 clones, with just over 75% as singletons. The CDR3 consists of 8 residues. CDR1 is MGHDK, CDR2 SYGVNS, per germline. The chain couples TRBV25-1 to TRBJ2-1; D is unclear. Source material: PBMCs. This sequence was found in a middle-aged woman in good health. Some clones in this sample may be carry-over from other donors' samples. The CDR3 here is CVAFAEFF. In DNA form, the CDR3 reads TGTGTCGCCTTTGCGGAGTTCTTC.